The 8 T cell receptor beta chains below all came from one sample that was sequenced in a study of blood T cell repertoires in COVID-19. Only in-frame clones appear in the TCRdb table, and some are missing; sequencing was by immunoSEQ multiplex PCR. The sample holds some 130,000 clones, 80% to 85% seen once. Source material: peripheral blood. The source of these receptors is a man between 60 and 70 years old with acute or convalescent COVID-19.

V usage is TRBV27 and J usage is TRBJ1-3; D remains ambiguous. CDR3 size: 14 residues. The germline V and J ends were trimmed by 9 bases and 0 bases, with 12 bases remaining between them. CDR1 is MNHEY, CDR2 SMNVEV, per germline (reference sequence). Here the CDR3 reads CARPIYSSGNTIYF. The CDR3 DNA is TGTGCCAGGCCGATATACAGCTCTGGAAACACCATATATTTT.

The CDR3 nucleotides read TGTGCCAGCTCGCTCGAGGTCGCCAATGAGCAGTTCTTC. This sequence encodes CASSLEVANEQFF. The genes are TRBV18 and TRBJ2-1; D remains unclear. CDR3 length: 13 residues. Germline V gene lookup returns CDR1 KGHSH and CDR2 LQKENI. Trimming removed 6 bases at V and 6 bases at J, with 12 bases between.

The chain is built from TRBV7-3 and TRBJ2-7; D not certain. The germline V and J ends were trimmed by 5 bases and 6 bases, with 14 bases remaining between them. This CDR3 has 13 residues. CDR1 and CDR2 (germline): SGHTA, FQGTGA. CDR3 residues: CASSRSSSSEQYF. The CDR3 DNA follows: TGTGCCAGCAGCCGTAGTAGCTCATCCGAGCAGTACTTC.

This rearrangement joins TRBV7-8 to TRBJ2-1, with 14 positions matching TRBD2. With 3 bases clipped from V and 2 bases from J, the junction kept 12 bases outside the gene matches. The CDR3 totals 20 residues. From germline, CDR1 is SGHVS and CDR2 FQNEAQ. DNA of the CDR3: TGTGCCAGCAGCTTGCCGGGACAGGGGACTAGCGGGAGCACCTACAATGAGCAGTTCTTC. Translating it yields CASSLPGQGTSGSTYNEQFF.

The chain joins TRBV27 to TRBJ1-3, with TRBD1 identical over 9 bases. V lost 6 bases to trimming and J lost 5 bases; unmatched junction nucleotides: 8. Germline V gene lookup returns CDR1 MNHEY and CDR2 SMNVEV (reference sequence). The CDR3 covers 15 residues. CDR3 sequence: CASSKGQGGRNTIYF. The CDR3 coding sequence is TGTGCCAGCAGCAAGGGACAGGGTGGAAGAAACACCATATATTTT.

The table lists this clone with a few counts. This sequence joins TRBV9 and TRBJ1-1, with TRBD1 matching 7 bases. Germline CDR1 SGDLS, CDR2 YYNGEE. CDR3 size: 14 residues. The V and J ends lost 4 bases and 7 bases, in that order; junction bases with no gene match: 10. CDR3 region: CASSKTGTENEAFF. CDR3 DNA sequence: TGTGCCAGCAGCAAAACCGGGACAGAGAATGAAGCTTTCTTT.

The chain is built from TRBV19 and TRBJ2-1; 7 bases map to TRBD2. V shed 5 bases, J shed 5 bases, and the junction held 15 bases outside the gene matches. Germline V CDR1 and CDR2: LNHDA, SQIVND (reference sequence). The CDR3 covers 17 residues. Here the CDR3 DNA reads TGTGCCAGTAGTCCCCAAACTTTGGGGGGGACTCACAATGAGCAGTTCTTC. It is translated as CASSPQTLGGTHNEQFF.

This chain connects TRBV7-2 to TRBJ1-1, with D perhaps TRBD1 (5 bases). Trimming stripped 4 bases from V and 0 bases from J, with 9 bases between. The germline V gene has CDR1 SGHTA and CDR2 FQGNSA. The CDR3 has 14 residues. The CDR3 region is CASSSGQMNTEAFF. The CDR3 DNA reads TGTGCCAGCAGCTCAGGACAAATGAACACTGAAGCTTTCTTT.